This T cell receptor (beta chain) was retrieved from a study of OX40 agonist ivuxolimab in advanced cancers. Across the study: Three dose-escalation patients had partial responses: one with hepatocellular carcinoma and two with cutaneous melanoma. Study-wide results and caveats: CD4+ and CD8+ blood T cells expanded clonally by week 6 at 0.1 to 3.0 mg/kg.

Assay: immunoSEQ multiplex PCR; the TCRdb copy retains only in-frame clones and omits some. Here the sample spans more than 7,000 clones, approximately 70% being singletons. Note on this clone: Its target is unknown.

The source is an adult with an advanced solid tumor such as melanoma, head and neck, liver or kidney cancer. Sequenced material: CD4+ or CD8+ T cells sorted from blood, taken in a trial of the OX40 agonist ivuxolimab.

The CDR3 bases are TGTGCCAGTGAGTCCGGGACTAGCACAGATACGCAGTATTTT. Protein product: CASESGTSTDTQYF. This chain joins TRBV6-4 and TRBJ2-3; a weak D match, TRBD2 (6 bases). This CDR3 spans 14 amino acids. The germline gives CDR1 MRHNA, CDR2 SNTAGT. Trimming left V 9 bases short and J 0 bases short, with 13 bases between.